These 27 T cell receptor beta chains were sequenced from one sample in a study of OX40 agonist ivuxolimab in advanced cancers. Profiled with immunoSEQ multiplex PCR; TCRdb holds only in-frame clones, not every one. Found here are 70,000 or so clones, 80% of them singletons; the top ten hold 2% to 2.5%. This specimen consisted of CD4+ or CD8+ T cells sorted from blood, obtained in a trial of the OX40 agonist ivuxolimab. The receptors here all came from an adult with an advanced solid tumor such as melanoma, head and neck, liver or kidney cancer.

V and J are TRBV5-1 and TRBJ1-1; D gene uncertain. Germline V CDR1 and CDR2: SGHRS, YFSETQ. The V and J ends lost 0 bases and 5 bases respectively, with 11 bases between them. The CDR3 spans 14 residues. The CDR3 loop reads CASSLEWGLTEAFF. CDR3 in DNA: TGCGCCAGCAGCTTGGAGTGGGGTTTGACTGAAGCTTTCTTT.

V gene TRBV28 combines with J gene TRBJ1-4; D possibly corresponds to TRBD1 (5 bases). Germline V gene sequence: CDR1 MDHEN, CDR2 SYDVKM. There are 15 residues in the CDR3. Trimming left V 4 bases short and J 6 bases short, with 15 bases between. CDR3 sequence (DNA): TGTGCCAGCAGTTCCTCGGGGGGGGTGGATGAAAAACTGTTTTTT. Translation gives CASSSSGGVDEKLFF.

The gene calls are TRBV30 and TRBJ1-2; D may be TRBD1 (5 bases). V was clipped by 1 base and J by 4 bases, with 13 bases between them. CDR3 length equals 14 residues. In germline, CDR1 is GTSNPN, CDR2 SVGIG (reference sequence). DNA of the CDR3: TGTGCCTGGAGTGGCCGGGGGTTTGGCTATGGCTACACCTTC. Its translation is CAWSGRGFGYGYTF.

By frequency in the sample, this clone is medium-sized (0.01 to 0.1%). The genes are TRBV7-2 and TRBJ1-1; D not certain. The germline V and J ends were trimmed by 5 bases and 3 bases, with 16 bases remaining between them. The CDR3 is 15 amino acids. CDR1 SGHTA and CDR2 FQGNSA come from the germline V gene. CDR3 residues: CASSLAGVRDTEAFF. The CDR3 DNA sequence: TGTGCCAGCAGCCTCGCGGGAGTTAGGGACACTGAAGCTTTCTTT.

This chain joins TRBV18 and TRBJ1-5; D remains ambiguous. Germline lookup yields CDR1 KGHSH and CDR2 LQKENI. V shed 3 bases and J shed 4 bases, with 7 bases lying between them. This CDR3 spans 13 amino acids. The CDR3 loop is CASSPQDNQPQHF. CDR3 DNA: TGTGCCAGCTCACCCCAGGATAATCAGCCCCAGCATTTT. Together with reference TRBV18 and TRBJ1-5, the CDR3 gives the full variable domain: NAGVMQNPRHLVRRRGQEARLRCSPMKGHSHVYWYRQLPEEGLKFMVYLQKENIIDESGMPKERFSAEFPKEGPSILRIQQVVRGDSAAYFCASSPQDNQPQHFGDGTRLSIL.

The rearrangement uses TRBV30 and TRBJ2-5; 7 bases align to TRBD2. TRBJ2-7 matches the DNA end more closely, so the J call is doubtful. The CDR3 spans 11 residues. The V gene's germline CDR1 is GTSNPN and CDR2 SVGIG (reference sequence). The CDR3 sequence is CAWSTGGEQYF. The DNA of the CDR3 is TGTGCCTGGAGTACGGGGGGCGAGCAGTACTTC.

The V and J genes are TRBV2 and TRBJ2-1; TRBD2 might be the D (6 bases). The germline V and J ends were trimmed by 6 bases and 0 bases, with 12 bases remaining between them. CDR3 length equals 15 residues. Germline V gene sequence: CDR1 SNHLY, CDR2 FYNNEI. CDR3 DNA: TGTGCCAGCAGCGCGGAGGGCCTCTCCTACAATGAGCAGTTCTTC. Amino acid sequence: CASSAEGLSYNEQFF.

The chain has TRBV5-8 and TRBJ1-6; 7 bases fit TRBD1. After removal of 4 bases from V and 7 bases from J, the junction contained 8 bases not matched to a gene. The germline V gene encodes CDR1 SGHTS and CDR2 YDEGEE. This CDR3 spans 15 amino acids. CDR3 coding DNA: TGTGCCAGCAGCATCAGACAGGGACCCAATTCACCCCTCCACTTT. Its protein is CASSIRQGPNSPLHF.

V usage is TRBV5-4 and J usage is TRBJ2-3; either TRBD1 or TRBD2 may supply D (5 bases each). The length of the CDR3 is 15 residues. Germline CDR1 is SGHNT and CDR2 is YYREEE (reference sequence). V lost 5 bases and J 4 bases, leaving 17 bases between the germline ends. The CDR3 loop is CASSLPGRSADTQYF. In nucleotides, the CDR3 is TGTGCCAGCAGTTTACCGGGACGTTCAGCAGATACGCAGTATTTT.

V gene TRBV5-1 combines with J gene TRBJ1-6, with TRBD1 matching over 8 bases. Germline trimming cut 0 bases from V and 9 bases from J; bases unmatched to any gene: 8. Looked up from germline, CDR1 is SGHRS and CDR2 is YFSETQ. The CDR3 totals 16 residues. DNA for the CDR3: TGCGCCAGCAGCTTGGTCTCCCAGGGGGCATCTTCACCCCTCCACTTT. This gives the protein CASSLVSQGASSPLHF.

This chain links TRBV5-1 with TRBJ2-5; 7 nucleotides line up with TRBD2. V was clipped by 4 bases and J by 11 bases; unmatched bases: 11. Germline-derived CDR1 and CDR2 are SGHRS and YFSETQ. The CDR3 has 13 amino acids. CDR3 DNA sequence: TGCGCCAGCAGCGTGCGGACGGCGGGGGAGCAGTACTTC. Amino acids: CASSVRTAGEQYF.

The gene calls are TRBV18 and TRBJ2-2, with 8 positions matching TRBD2. V shed 6 bases, J shed 4 bases, and the junction held 7 bases outside the gene matches. CDR1 is KGHSH, CDR2 LQKENI, per germline. The CDR3 consists of 15 residues. CDR3 coding DNA: TGTGCCAGCTCCCCCGGGACTAGATCCACCGGGGAGCTGTTTTTT. Its translation: CASSPGTRSTGELFF. Looking up the rest from reference TRBV18 and TRBJ2-2 gives the full variable domain: NAGVMQNPRHLVRRRGQEARLRCSPMKGHSHVYWYRQLPEEGLKFMVYLQKENIIDESGMPKERFSAEFPKEGPSILRIQQVVRGDSAAYFCASSPGTRSTGELFFGEGSRLTVL.

The chain has TRBV5-1 and TRBJ1-2; D is possibly TRBD1 (5 bases). The germline gives CDR1 SGHRS, CDR2 YFSETQ. This CDR3 is 16 amino acids long. V was pared by 4 bases and J by 8 bases, with 24 bases between. In nucleotides, the CDR3 is TGCGCCAGCAGCGTAACCGGGACTCCTCGTTCGGGCGGCTACACCTTC. Translating it yields CASSVTGTPRSGGYTF.

The table lists this clone with a few counts. V is TRBV30 and J is TRBJ1-1; D call uncertain. Per the germline V gene, CDR1 is GTSNPN and CDR2 is SVGIG (reference sequence). The CDR3 is 11 residues long. Trimming stripped 3 bases from V and 0 bases from J, with 2 bases between. CDR3 DNA: TGTGCCTGGAGCATGAACACTGAAGCTTTCTTT. Translation: CAWSMNTEAFF.

CDR3 sequence: CASSPEGLEQYF. The CDR3 DNA follows: TGTGCCAGCTCACCGGAGGGGCTCGAGCAGTACTTC. The V call is TRBV18, the J call TRBJ2-7; weak D call: TRBD2 (6 bases). The CDR3 runs 12 residues. CDR1 is KGHSH and CDR2 is LQKENI in the germline V gene. Deletions cut 3 bases from V and 6 bases from J, with 9 bases between.

A single count supports this clone. The chain links TRBV27 to TRBJ2-5; D gene ambiguous. Germline lookup yields CDR1 MNHEY and CDR2 SMNVEV (reference sequence). Deletions cut 5 bases from V and 3 bases from J, with 10 bases between. The CDR3 runs 13 residues. CDR3 nucleotides: TGTGCCAGCAGTCCTCGACGGGAAGAGACCCAGTACTTC. Translated, it gives CASSPRREETQYF.

This rearrangement joins TRBV15 to TRBJ2-5, with D possibly being TRBD2 (7 bases). The end of the DNA is better explained by TRBJ2-7, so the J call may be wrong. This CDR3 is 15 amino acids long. The V gene's germline CDR1 is LNHNV and CDR2 YYDKDF (reference sequence). CDR3 in DNA: TGTGCCACCAGCAGAGAAAGGGGGAGGGGCAACGAGCAGTACTTC. It translates to CATSRERGRGNEQYF.

J is TRBJ2-1 and V is TRBV7-9; no clear D. The CDR3 loop spans 12 amino acids. V dropped 1 base and J dropped 6 bases, with 4 bases sitting between them. In germline, CDR1 is SEHNR, CDR2 FQNEAQ (reference sequence). The CDR3 loop is CASSLGANEQFF. CDR3 in DNA: TGTGCCAGCAGCTTAGGGGCCAATGAGCAGTTCTTC.

The genes are TRBV28 and TRBJ1-5, with unresolved D. Per germline, CDR1 MDHEN and CDR2 SYDVKM. This CDR3 is built from 12 residues. V was pared by 9 bases and J by 0 bases, with 6 bases between. The CDR3 coding sequence is TGTGCCAGTCGGGATAGCAATCAGCCCCAGCATTTT. Encoded protein: CASRDSNQPQHF.

V and J are TRBV19 and TRBJ2-3; 9 bases match TRBD2. The CDR3 loop spans 16 amino acids. The V segment lost 3 bases and the J segment 3 bases; nucleotides outside the gene matches: 7. From germline, CDR1 is LNHDA and CDR2 SQIVND (reference sequence). The CDR3 reads CASSIVGLALTDTQYF. The CDR3 DNA reads as TGTGCCAGTAGTATTGTGGGACTAGCCTTAACAGATACGCAGTATTTT. The full variable domain, with the rest looked up from reference TRBV19 and TRBJ2-3, is DGGITQSPKYLFRKEGQNVTLSCEQNLNHDAMYWYRQDPGQGLRLIYYSQIVNDFQKGDIAEGYSVSREKKESFPLTVTSAQKNPTAFYLCASSIVGLALTDTQYFGPGTRLTVL.

The rearrangement uses TRBV5-4 and TRBJ2-7; 7 nucleotides line up with TRBD2. V trimming: 3 bases; J trimming: 4 bases; junction bases outside the gene matches: 10. In germline, CDR1 is SGHNT, CDR2 YYREEE (reference sequence). This CDR3 is built from 15 residues. This CDR3 reads CASSSLGREGYEQYF. The CDR3 DNA is TGTGCCAGCAGCTCCCTGGGGAGGGAAGGATACGAGCAGTACTTC. Complete variable domain (other parts from reference TRBV5-4 and TRBJ2-7): ETGVTQSPTHLIKTRGQQVTLRCSSQSGHNTVSWYQQALGQGPQFIFQYYREEENGRGNFPPRFSGLQFPNYSSELNVNALELDDSALYLCASSSLGREGYEQYFGPGTRLTVT.

The rearrangement links TRBV30 to TRBJ2-3; no clear D. This CDR3 is 16 amino acids long. Trimming removed 2 bases at V and 1 base at J, with 16 bases between. Germline assignment: CDR1 GTSNPN and CDR2 SVGIG (reference sequence). CDR3 sequence (DNA): TGTGCCTGGAGTATCCACGTACCTGGGGGCACAGATACGCAGTATTTT. Its translation: CAWSIHVPGGTDTQYF.

In this sample, this clone turned up once. The chain joins TRBV7-8 to TRBJ2-1; 14 bases line up with TRBD2. This CDR3 is built from 16 residues. Germline V gene lookup returns CDR1 SGHVS and CDR2 FQNEAQ. Trimming cost V 5 bases and J 8 bases; bases outside gene matches: 8. The CDR3 loop reads CASSPTGTSGGDEQFF. In nucleotides, the CDR3 is TGTGCCAGCAGCCCGACGGGGACTAGCGGGGGTGATGAGCAGTTCTTC.

V is TRBV5-1 and J is TRBJ2-2, with 9 bases matching TRBD1. CDR3 length equals 15 residues. From germline, CDR1 is SGHRS and CDR2 YFSETQ. The trim removed 2 bases at V and 5 bases at J, leaving 4 bases unmatched. The CDR3 sequence is CASSLQGAGTGELFF. For the CDR3, the DNA is TGCGCCAGCAGCTTACAGGGGGCTGGGACCGGGGAGCTGTTTTTT.

This clone showed up just once. The chain links TRBV18 to TRBJ1-1; a possible D gene is TRBD1 (5 bases). The CDR3 covers 13 residues. The ends were cut back, 8 bases at V and 1 base at J, with 11 bases in the middle. In germline, CDR1 is KGHSH, CDR2 LQKENI. The CDR3 DNA is TGTGCCAGCCGGGGGGGAAGGAACACTGAAGCTTTCTTT. Translation gives CASRGGRNTEAFF. Full variable domain (missing parts from reference TRBV18 and TRBJ1-1): NAGVMQNPRHLVRRRGQEARLRCSPMKGHSHVYWYRQLPEEGLKFMVYLQKENIIDESGMPKERFSAEFPKEGPSILRIQQVVRGDSAAYFCASRGGRNTEAFFGQGTRLTVV.

The rearrangement joins TRBV25-1 to TRBJ2-7; 10 bases line up with TRBD1. V was clipped by 6 bases and J by 5 bases; unmatched bases: 4. This CDR3 region has 13 residues. Germline lookup yields CDR1 MGHDK and CDR2 SYGVNS. The CDR3 reads CASRVTGGHEQYF. Written as DNA, the CDR3 is TGTGCCAGCAGGGTGACAGGGGGCCACGAGCAGTACTTC.

V gene TRBV19 combines with J gene TRBJ1-1; 7 bases line up with TRBD1. The CDR3 sequence is 13 residues long. Germline trimming cut 5 bases from V and 1 base from J; bases unmatched to any gene: 1. Germline values: CDR1 LNHDA, CDR2 SQIVND (reference sequence). In DNA, the CDR3 is TGTGCCAGTAGTCGACAGGGGAACACTGAAGCTTTCTTT. This encodes CASSRQGNTEAFF. Complete variable domain (other parts from reference TRBV19 and TRBJ1-1): DGGITQSPKYLFRKEGQNVTLSCEQNLNHDAMYWYRQDPGQGLRLIYYSQIVNDFQKGDIAEGYSVSREKKESFPLTVTSAQKNPTAFYLCASSRQGNTEAFFGQGTRLTVV.